This T cell receptor beta chain appears in the sequencing data of a study of long-term antiretroviral therapy in people with HIV. Study at large: The immediate-ART recommendation dates to 2015, and the earliest samples predate it by about a decade. General observations from the study: Among HIV repertoires, CDR3 length ranges were narrower than those of controls. Older ART regimens were possibly in use when the blood was collected between the mid-2000s and the late 2010s.

The assay used was immunoSEQ (version v3.0), run at survey level. The target of sequencing was 40,000-50,000 T-cell genomes per sample. Libraries were prepared by immunoSEQ multiplex PCR; TCRdb keeps only in-frame clonotypes and omits some of them. The sample carries around 30,000 clones, over 80% recorded once. The trim removed 2 bases at V and 2 bases at J, leaving 4 bases unmatched. The CDR3 consists of 16 residues. Germline values: CDR1 MDHEN, CDR2 SYDVKM. A word on this clone: The antigen is not known.

The source was unsorted PBMCs, collected 0.4 years after starting antiretroviral therapy. This sequence originates from a man between 18 and 35 years old with HIV. The chain employs TRBV28 and TRBJ2-3, with TRBD2 matching over 10 bases. CDR3 region: CASSLVLAGVTDTQYF. CDR3 sequence (DNA): TGTGCCAGCAGTTTAGTCCTAGCGGGAGTCACAGATACGCAGTATTTT.